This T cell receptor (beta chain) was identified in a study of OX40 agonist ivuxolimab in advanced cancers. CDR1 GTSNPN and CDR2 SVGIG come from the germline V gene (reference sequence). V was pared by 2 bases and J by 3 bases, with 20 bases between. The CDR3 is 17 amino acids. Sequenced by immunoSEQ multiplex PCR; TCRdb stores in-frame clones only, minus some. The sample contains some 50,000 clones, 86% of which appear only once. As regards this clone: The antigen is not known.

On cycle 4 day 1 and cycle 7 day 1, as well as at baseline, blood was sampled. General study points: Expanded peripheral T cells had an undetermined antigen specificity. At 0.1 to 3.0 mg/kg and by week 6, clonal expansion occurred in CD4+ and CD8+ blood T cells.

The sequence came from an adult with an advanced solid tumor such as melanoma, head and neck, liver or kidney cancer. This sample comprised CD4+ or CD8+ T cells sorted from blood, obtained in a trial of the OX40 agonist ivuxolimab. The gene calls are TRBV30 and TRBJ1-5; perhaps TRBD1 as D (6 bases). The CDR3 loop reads CAWSNEWGAPLNQPQHF. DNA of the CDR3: TGTGCCTGGAGTAATGAGTGGGGGGCCCCACTCAATCAGCCCCAGCATTTT. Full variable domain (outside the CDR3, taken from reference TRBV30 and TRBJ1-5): SQTIHQWPATLVQPVGSPLSLECTVEGTSNPNLYWYRQAAGRGLQLLFYSVGIGQISSEVPQNLSASRPQDRQFILSSKKLLLSDSGFYLCAWSNEWGAPLNQPQHFGDGTRLSIL.